The 12 T cell receptor beta chains below were found in one sample sequenced in a study of blood T cell repertoires in COVID-19. TCRdb keeps only in-frame clones here, not all; method: immunoSEQ multiplex PCR. The data hold about 160,000 clones, with approximately 91% observed a single time. What was sequenced was peripheral blood. Every receptor here comes from a man between 45 and 60 years old with acute or convalescent COVID-19.

The chain couples TRBV4-1 to TRBJ1-2; maybe TRBD1 (6 bases). Germline CDR1 is MGHRA and CDR2 is YSYEKL. This CDR3 spans 16 amino acids. V shed 4 bases and J shed 2 bases, with 17 bases lying between them. CDR3 amino acids: CASSLTDRRNNYGYTF. The CDR3 nucleotides are TGCGCCAGCAGCCTCACCGACAGGCGAAACAACTATGGCTACACCTTC.

The gene calls are TRBV2 and TRBJ2-1; 12 bases agree with TRBD2. Germline-derived CDR1 and CDR2 are SNHLY and FYNNEI. There are 15 residues in the CDR3. With V trimmed by 6 bases and J by 7 bases, 7 bases remained unmatched. CDR3 DNA: TGTGCCAGCAGGAGGACTAGCGGGGTAGTGAATGAGCAGTTCTTC. Amino acids: CASRRTSGVVNEQFF.

The chain is built from TRBV5-4 and TRBJ2-7, with 7 nucleotides matching TRBD2. The V and J ends lost 3 bases and 5 bases, in that order; junction bases with no gene match: 14. Germline-derived CDR1 and CDR2 are SGHNT and YYREEE (reference sequence). This CDR3 spans 16 amino acids. The CDR3 DNA sequence: TGTGCCAGCAGCTCGGAATTGACTAGCTCCCTCCACGAGCAGTACTTC. This encodes CASSSELTSSLHEQYF. The full variable domain, in which reference TRBV5-4 and TRBJ2-7 provide the parts outside the CDR3, is ETGVTQSPTHLIKTRGQQVTLRCSSQSGHNTVSWYQQALGQGPQFIFQYYREEENGRGNFPPRFSGLQFPNYSSELNVNALELDDSALYLCASSSELTSSLHEQYFGPGTRLTVT.

This clone is a singleton in its sample. The CDR3 sequence is CASRGQGVETQYF. CDR3 bases: TGTGCCAGCAGGGGACAGGGGGTCGAGACCCAGTACTTC. The chain uses TRBV28 and TRBJ2-5; TRBD1 agrees at 11 bases. CDR1 MDHEN and CDR2 SYDVKM come from the germline V gene. CDR3 length: 13 amino acids. The ends lost 6 bases at V and 5 bases at J; junction bases unmatched: 2.

The gene calls are TRBV18 and TRBJ2-7; tentatively, D is TRBD1 (6 bases). V was cut by 2 bases and J by 1 base, with 9 bases left in between. Germline CDR1 and CDR2: KGHSH and LQKENI. This CDR3 has 14 residues. DNA of the CDR3: TGTGCCAGCTCACCAAGACAGGCTTCCTACGAGCAGTACTTC. This encodes CASSPRQASYEQYF.

The chain combines TRBV30 with TRBJ1-5; 8 bases agree with TRBD1. Unmatched junction bases numbered 11, after V lost 3 bases and J lost 7 bases. This CDR3 spans 15 amino acids. Germline CDR1 and CDR2: GTSNPN and SVGIG (reference sequence). CDR3 amino acids: CAWRETGALGQPQHF. The CDR3 nucleotides read TGTGCCTGGAGAGAGACAGGGGCCCTCGGGCAGCCCCAGCATTTT.

V usage is TRBV6-5 and J usage is TRBJ1-1, with 7 bases identical to TRBD1. After removal of 8 bases from V and 3 bases from J, the junction contained 3 bases not matched to a gene. CDR1 is MNHEY, CDR2 SVGAGI, per germline. This CDR3 spans 12 amino acids. The CDR3 bases are TGTGCCAGCCTGGACAGGTACACTGAAGCTTTCTTT. Translated, it gives CASLDRYTEAFF.

The chain joins TRBV7-2 to TRBJ1-4; TRBD1 agrees at 8 bases. Germline values: CDR1 SGHTA, CDR2 FQGNSA. The junction had 4 bases not matched to a gene; V was cut back by 4 bases and J by 0 bases. CDR3 length equals 16 residues. DNA for the CDR3: TGTGCCAGCAGCTGGACAGGGACAGCAACTAATGAAAAACTGTTTTTT. Its protein is CASSWTGTATNEKLFF.

This chain connects TRBV28 to TRBJ1-5, with TRBD1 matching 7 bases. This CDR3 comprises 14 residues. J gave up 7 bases and V 6 bases, and 9 bases lay outside the gene matches. Germline assignment: CDR1 MDHEN and CDR2 SYDVKM. CDR3 in amino acids: CASRIGGAGQPQHF. Written as DNA, the CDR3 is TGTGCCAGCAGGATAGGGGGCGCGGGACAGCCCCAGCATTTT.

The chain has TRBV18 and TRBJ1-1; D gene ambiguous. Germline V CDR1 and CDR2: KGHSH, LQKENI. Deletions cut 2 bases from V and 0 bases from J, with 7 bases between. The CDR3 covers 14 residues. CDR3 in DNA: TGTGCCAGCTCACCAGCGATGCTGAACACTGAAGCTTTCTTT. Amino acids: CASSPAMLNTEAFF.

The J gene is TRBJ2-1, the V gene TRBV18; 7 bases fit TRBD2. This CDR3 has 16 amino acids. The germline CDR1 and CDR2 sequences are KGHSH and LQKENI. The J segment lost 0 bases and the V segment lost 6 bases, leaving 8 bases of the junction unmatched. The CDR3 nucleotides are TGTGCCAGCTCTTCCCTGGGAGGGAGCTCCTACAATGAGCAGTTCTTC. It yields the protein CASSSLGGSSYNEQFF. Full variable domain (missing parts from reference TRBV18 and TRBJ2-1): NAGVMQNPRHLVRRRGQEARLRCSPMKGHSHVYWYRQLPEEGLKFMVYLQKENIIDESGMPKERFSAEFPKEGPSILRIQQVVRGDSAAYFCASSSLGGSSYNEQFFGPGTRLTVL.

The chain uses TRBV18 and TRBJ2-3; D might be TRBD1 (6 bases). The CDR3 runs to 15 residues. The ends were cut back, 3 bases at V and 0 bases at J, with 10 bases in the middle. From germline, CDR1 is KGHSH and CDR2 LQKENI. The CDR3 DNA sequence: TGTGCCAGCTCACCGGGACAACTTAGCACAGATACGCAGTATTTT. Its protein is CASSPGQLSTDTQYF.